Given below is one T cell receptor beta chain in context. This clonotype showed up many times. There is no known antigen for this receptor. Base qualities are not recorded, but no much larger clone differs from it by a single base. Explained via the paper, the time point label denotes: newly diagnosed GD, antithyroid drugs for less than 3 months. RNA was extracted from PBMCs in TRIzol for both TCR sequencing and RNA sequencing. The diagnosis of Graves' disease followed American Thyroid Association guidelines. Patients for the study were recruited at an endocrinology department in Xi'an, China. From each patient, 7.5 to 9.5 milliliters of peripheral blood was collected into an EDTA anticoagulant tube. Ficoll Paque Plus density gradient separation was used to isolate PBMCs, and no further T cell sorting was done. An Agilent 2100 Bioanalyzer and agarose gel were used to check RNA quality, and a NanoDrop 2000 was used to measure RNA concentration.

The germline V gene yields SGHAT for CDR1 and FQNNGV for CDR2. The CDR3 holds 15 amino acids from the cysteine to the phenylalanine. The only DNA kept is the CDR3, 45 bases in frame from the first base. The germline V and J ends show losses of 5 bases and 7 bases respectively, and no gene match explains 8 bases of the junction. These data originate in a study of regulatory T cells in long-lasting Graves disease (dated by TCRdb to the early 2020s). A note on the overall study: Patients with newly diagnosed Graves' disease had been on antithyroid drugs for under 3 months. Patients with persistent Graves' disease were compared with patients with newly diagnosed Graves' disease using TCR sequencing and RNA sequencing of peripheral blood. The study was registered as a clinical trial and conducted in China. A total of about 35 samples underwent TCR sequencing, from about 13 patients with persistent Graves' disease and 20 patients with newly diagnosed Graves' disease.

On the study overall, not on this receptor specifically: Only the TCR beta chain was sequenced and analyzed. Compared with newly diagnosed patients, patients with persistent Graves' disease had lower TCR Shannon entropy and fewer highly expanded clones, which suggests clonal expansion. The authors acknowledged the small sample size as a limitation that may reduce accuracy. Peripheral blood alone was examined, since thyroid tissue, which constituted the primary lesion, could not be accessed. Patients with persistent disease shared more public clonotypes (around 2,500) than newly diagnosed patients did (about 970). TRBV28, TRBJ1-2 and TRBJ2-5 were preferentially used in persistent disease, while TRBV20-1 and TRBJ2-1 were favored in newly diagnosed disease.

Library preparation used multiplex PCR. TCRdb records Illumina HiSeq 4000 as the sequencer. CDR3 regions were amplified by Arm-PCR with iRepertoire HTBI primers to construct TCR beta libraries. Before sequencing, the PCR products went through gel purification. As for the original processing: Gene usage analysis of CDR3 amino acid clonotypes used the roughly 60 TRBV and 11 to 15 TRBJ segments found across samples. Filtered high-quality paired reads were merged into contigs using COPE and FqMerger. BLAST was used to align contigs to IMGT TRBV, TRBD and TRBJ reference genes, and CDR3 was defined according to IMGT. Highly expanded clones were defined as clonotypes with a frequency above 0.1%. Shannon entropy was used to measure repertoire diversity, and the Gini coefficient was used to measure V-J evenness. Clonotypes shared by more than one individual were considered public. Starting from the raw public reads, TCRdb applied fastp trimming at Q25, assembled clones with MiXCR and retained in-frame beta chains. CDR3 protein duplicates are merged, each entry listing the most common genes and DNA. TCRdb's processing, not the study's, gives the V and J calls here. The sample records roughly 350,000 distinct CDR3 sequences, roughly 17% of which are singletons. The ten biggest clones cover around 20% of the sample.

This sample was shared with a second study, whose subject was T cells in Graves' hyperthyroidism and ophthalmopathy. The second study's authors report: A patient counted as having stable Graves' hyperthyroidism if no progression to ophthalmopathy occurred over 18 months of follow-up. The hyperthyroidism patients were between 18 and 65 years old and newly diagnosed, with a disease duration of less than 2 months. Any patient with an uncontrolled infection, another autoimmune disease, pregnancy or lactation was excluded. Diagnoses relied on clinical symptoms, serum thyroxine and TRAb, thyroid ultrasound and orbital computed tomography. The first round of RT-PCR for the TCR CDR3 was performed with the HTBI primer set and the Qiagen OneStep RT-PCR kit. Most expanded thyroid clonotypes (frequency above 0.001) were also detected in blood, suggesting blood repertoires may reflect thyroid immune responses. A 13 V-J signature model separated ophthalmopathy from stable hyperthyroidism, with 87.88% sensitivity and roughly 81% specificity in cross-validation and 80%/75% in testing. During validation, the model predicted progression to ophthalmopathy a median of around 7 months ahead of onset, with approximately 71% sensitivity and 72% to 80% specificity. A discovery cohort of fewer than 110 patients, approximately 44 with Graves' ophthalmopathy and approximately 60 with stable Graves' hyperthyroidism, was used to find distinguishing TCR V-J signatures. An independent validation cohort of fewer than 20 hyperthyroidism patients and some 15 patients who later progressed to ophthalmopathy tested prospective prediction of ophthalmopathy. The 85 to 100 discovery patients were divided at random into training and test sets in a 7:3 ratio. The study also compared thyroid tissue and blood T-cell repertoires from 6 or 7 Graves' hyperthyroidism patients. After blood sampling, hyperthyroidism patients were treated with methimazole at a starting dose of 30 mg daily, and ophthalmopathy patients were treated with high-dose intravenous methylprednisolone. Libraries were constructed in a second round of multiplex PCR, after which size selection and purification were carried out. Libraries were sequenced paired-end with 100 bp reads on an Illumina HiSeq2000. Raw data were processed with SOAPnuke, discarding reads with adapters, uncalled bases, mean Phred below 15, or no exact constant-primer or identifier match. High-quality paired reads were merged with COPE v1.2.5, and unique nucleotide sequences were defined as clonotypes. Clonotypes were aligned to IMGT TRBV, TRBD and TRBJ reference segments using MiTCR v1.1. The analysis was restricted to V-J combinations with a frequency above 0.0001, which together covered over 99% of the repertoires. The TCS score was defined as F50 (clonal expansion) divided by E x V (chaos), with BLOSUM62-based TCRdist calculated between CDR3 peptides within each V-J. Welch's t-statistics and random forest reduced around 510 V-J features to some 14, which were used in a naive Bayes classifier (R e1071). Sample size was not statistically predetermined, and investigators were not blinded to group allocation. The paper describes TCR Vbeta CDR3 sequencing of about 140 peripheral blood samples, made up of 40 to 45 ophthalmopathy patients, 70 to 80 hyperthyroidism patients and about 17 progressor patients.

The material was peripheral blood mononuclear cells (PBMCs), obtained at new diagnosis, from a patient treated with antithyroid drugs. This clonotype was sampled from a woman between 18 and 30 years old with Graves disease. Donor details come from another sample of the same person, matched by shared clones. The rearrangement joined TRBV11-2 to TRBJ2-1, with TRBD1 identical over 10 junction bases. The CDR3 amino acid sequence is: CASSQDRGGWNEQFF. The DNA sequence reads TGTGCCAGCAGCCAGGACAGGGGGGGTTGGAATGAGCAGTTCTTC.